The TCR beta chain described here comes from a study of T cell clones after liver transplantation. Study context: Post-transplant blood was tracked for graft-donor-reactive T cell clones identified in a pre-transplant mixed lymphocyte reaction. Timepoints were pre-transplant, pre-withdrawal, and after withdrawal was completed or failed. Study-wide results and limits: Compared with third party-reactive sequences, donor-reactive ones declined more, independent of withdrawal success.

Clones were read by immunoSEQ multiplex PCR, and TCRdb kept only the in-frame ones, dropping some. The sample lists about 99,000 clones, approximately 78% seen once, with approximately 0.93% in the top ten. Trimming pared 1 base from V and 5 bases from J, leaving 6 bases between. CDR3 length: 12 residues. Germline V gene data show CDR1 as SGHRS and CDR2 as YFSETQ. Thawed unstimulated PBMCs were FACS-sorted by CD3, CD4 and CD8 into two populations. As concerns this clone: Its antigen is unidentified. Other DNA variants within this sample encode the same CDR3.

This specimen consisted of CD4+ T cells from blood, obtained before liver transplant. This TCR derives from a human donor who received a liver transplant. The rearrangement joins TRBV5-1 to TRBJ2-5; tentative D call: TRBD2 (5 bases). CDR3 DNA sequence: TGCGCCAGCAGCTTGTCGGGGGAGACCCAGTACTTC. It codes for CASSLSGETQYF.